This TCR beta chain was recovered during a study of cytomegalovirus exposure and HLA in healthy donors. The study's findings and limits: A list of more than 150 TCR beta chains associated with cytomegalovirus was given. In a later analysis, HLA-associated TCR beta chains were more clonally expanded than equally common others. Some public TCRs appeared in many individuals, while most sequences were rare.

Researchers ran the PCR with 60 Vbeta and 13 Jbeta primers. Generated by immunoSEQ multiplex PCR, the TCRdb table keeps only in-frame clones and is missing some. The repertoire holds around 140,000 clones, with about 82% as singletons. About this clone itself: Its antigen is undetermined.

CDR1 is SEHNR, CDR2 FQNEAQ, per germline (reference sequence). The germline V and J ends were trimmed by 3 bases and 7 bases, with 9 bases remaining between them. This CDR3 is built from 12 residues. Sequenced material: PBMCs. The source is a female donor in good health and CMV-seropositive. The chain has TRBV7-9 and TRBJ1-2, with D perhaps matching TRBD1 (5 bases). This CDR3 is CASSFTGSGYTF. DNA for the CDR3: TGTGCCAGCAGCTTTACAGGATCTGGCTACACCTTC.